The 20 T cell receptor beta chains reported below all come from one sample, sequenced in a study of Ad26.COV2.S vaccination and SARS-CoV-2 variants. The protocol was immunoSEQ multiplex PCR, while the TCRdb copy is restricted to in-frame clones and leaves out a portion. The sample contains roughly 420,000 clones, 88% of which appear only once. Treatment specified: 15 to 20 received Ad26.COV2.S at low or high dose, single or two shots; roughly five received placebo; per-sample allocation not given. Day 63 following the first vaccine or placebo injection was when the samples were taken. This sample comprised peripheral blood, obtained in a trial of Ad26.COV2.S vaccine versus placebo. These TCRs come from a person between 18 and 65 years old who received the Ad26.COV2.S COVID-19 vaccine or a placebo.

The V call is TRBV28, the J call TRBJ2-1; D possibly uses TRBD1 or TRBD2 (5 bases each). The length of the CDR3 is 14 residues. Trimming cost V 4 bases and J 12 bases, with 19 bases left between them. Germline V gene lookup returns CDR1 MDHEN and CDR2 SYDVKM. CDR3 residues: CASSYKTDPGRQFF. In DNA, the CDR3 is TGTGCCAGCAGTTACAAGACCGACCCGGGGCGGCAGTTCTTC.

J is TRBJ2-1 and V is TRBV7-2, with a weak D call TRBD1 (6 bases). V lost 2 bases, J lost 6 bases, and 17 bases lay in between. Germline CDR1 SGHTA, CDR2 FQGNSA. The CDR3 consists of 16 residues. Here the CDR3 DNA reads TGTGCCAGCAGCTTAAACGCGGCGGCAGGGGCCAATGAGCAGTTCTTC. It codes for CASSLNAAAGANEQFF.

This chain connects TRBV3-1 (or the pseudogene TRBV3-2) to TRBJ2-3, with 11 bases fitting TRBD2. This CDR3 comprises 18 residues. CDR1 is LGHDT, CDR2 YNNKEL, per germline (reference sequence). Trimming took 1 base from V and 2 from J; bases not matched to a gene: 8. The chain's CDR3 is CASSQAGSGGAFTDTQYF. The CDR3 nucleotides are TGTGCCAGCAGCCAAGCCGGTAGCGGGGGGGCCTTCACAGATACGCAGTATTTT.

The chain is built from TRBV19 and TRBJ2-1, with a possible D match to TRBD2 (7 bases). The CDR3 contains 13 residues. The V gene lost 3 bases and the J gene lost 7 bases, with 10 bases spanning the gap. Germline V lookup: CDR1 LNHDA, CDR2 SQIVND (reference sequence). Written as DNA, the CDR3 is TGTGCCAGTAGTATGGGGAGGGGGAATGAGCAGTTCTTC. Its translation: CASSMGRGNEQFF.

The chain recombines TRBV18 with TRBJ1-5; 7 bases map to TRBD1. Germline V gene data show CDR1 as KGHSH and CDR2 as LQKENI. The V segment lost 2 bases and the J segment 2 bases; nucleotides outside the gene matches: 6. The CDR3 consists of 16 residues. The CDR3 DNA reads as TGTGCCAGCTCACCAAGCGGAGGACAGGGCAATCAGCCCCAGCATTTT. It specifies CASSPSGGQGNQPQHF. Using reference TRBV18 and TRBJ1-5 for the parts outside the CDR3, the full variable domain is NAGVMQNPRHLVRRRGQEARLRCSPMKGHSHVYWYRQLPEEGLKFMVYLQKENIIDESGMPKERFSAEFPKEGPSILRIQQVVRGDSAAYFCASSPSGGQGNQPQHFGDGTRLSIL.

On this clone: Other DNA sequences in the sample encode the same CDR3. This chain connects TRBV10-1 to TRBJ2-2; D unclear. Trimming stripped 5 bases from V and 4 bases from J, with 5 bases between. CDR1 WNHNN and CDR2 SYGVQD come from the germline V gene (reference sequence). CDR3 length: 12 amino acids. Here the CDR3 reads CASSLGTGELFF. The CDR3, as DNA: TGCGCCAGCAGTCTCGGCACCGGGGAGCTGTTTTTT.

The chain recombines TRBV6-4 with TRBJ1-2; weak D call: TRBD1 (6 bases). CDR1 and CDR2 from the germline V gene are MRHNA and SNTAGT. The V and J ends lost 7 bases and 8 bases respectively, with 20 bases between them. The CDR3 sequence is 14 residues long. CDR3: CASKDSLYAIGYTF. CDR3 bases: TGTGCCAGCAAGGACAGCTTATATGCGATCGGCTACACCTTC.

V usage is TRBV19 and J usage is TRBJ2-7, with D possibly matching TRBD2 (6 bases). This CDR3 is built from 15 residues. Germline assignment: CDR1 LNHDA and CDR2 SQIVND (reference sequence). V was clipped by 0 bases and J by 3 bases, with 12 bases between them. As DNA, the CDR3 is TGTGCCAGTAGTATAGATGGGAGGCCCCTCTACGAGCAGTACTTC. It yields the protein CASSIDGRPLYEQYF.

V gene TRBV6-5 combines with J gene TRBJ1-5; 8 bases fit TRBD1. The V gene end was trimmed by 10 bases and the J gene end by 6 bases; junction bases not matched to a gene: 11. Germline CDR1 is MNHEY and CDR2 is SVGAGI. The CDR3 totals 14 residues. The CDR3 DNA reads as TGTGCCACTCAACTCGACAGGGGAGGTCAGCCCCAGCATTTT. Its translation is CATQLDRGGQPQHF.

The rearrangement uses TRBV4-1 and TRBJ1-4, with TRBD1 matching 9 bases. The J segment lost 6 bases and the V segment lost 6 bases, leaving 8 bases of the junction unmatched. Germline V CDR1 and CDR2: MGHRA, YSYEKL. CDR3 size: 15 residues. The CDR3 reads CASRPSGTGYEKLFF. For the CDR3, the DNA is TGCGCCAGCAGACCCTCAGGGACAGGGTATGAAAAACTGTTTTTT.

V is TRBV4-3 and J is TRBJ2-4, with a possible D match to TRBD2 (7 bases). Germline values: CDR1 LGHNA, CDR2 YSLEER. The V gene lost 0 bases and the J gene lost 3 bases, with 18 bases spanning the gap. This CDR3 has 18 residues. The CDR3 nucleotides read TGCGCCAGCAGCCAAGACCTCGCGGGGGCCCGGATCAAAAACATTCAGTACTTC. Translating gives CASSQDLAGARIKNIQYF.

The CDR3 loop reads CASSFSTGYEQYF. CDR3 in DNA: TGTGCCAGCAGTTTCTCGACAGGCTACGAGCAGTACTTC. This chain joins TRBV27 and TRBJ2-7, with a tentative D call TRBD1 (6 bases). The CDR3 loop spans 13 amino acids. CDR1 and CDR2 (germline): MNHEY, SMNVEV (reference sequence). Deletions cut 3 bases from V and 3 bases from J, with 9 bases between.

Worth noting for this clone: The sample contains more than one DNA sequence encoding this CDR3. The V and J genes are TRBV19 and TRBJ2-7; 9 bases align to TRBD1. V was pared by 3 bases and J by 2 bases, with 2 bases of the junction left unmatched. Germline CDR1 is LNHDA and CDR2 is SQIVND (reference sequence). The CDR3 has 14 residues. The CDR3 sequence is CASSIGTGTYEQYF. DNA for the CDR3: TGTGCCAGTAGTATCGGGACAGGGACCTACGAGCAGTACTTC.

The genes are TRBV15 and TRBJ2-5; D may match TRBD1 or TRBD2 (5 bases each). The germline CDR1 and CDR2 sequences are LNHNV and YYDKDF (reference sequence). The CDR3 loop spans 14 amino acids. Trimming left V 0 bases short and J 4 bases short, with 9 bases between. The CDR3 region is CATSREAGTETQYF. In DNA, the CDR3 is TGTGCCACCAGCAGAGAGGCCGGGACAGAGACCCAGTACTTC.

CDR3 residues: CASSSRTGPNQPQHF. CDR3 nucleotide sequence: TGTGCCAGTAGTTCCCGGACAGGGCCTAATCAGCCCCAGCATTTT. This chain uses TRBV19 with TRBJ1-5; 8 bases are a match to TRBD1. From germline, CDR1 is LNHDA and CDR2 SQIVND (reference sequence). V dropped 5 bases and J dropped 4; count of bases not matched to a gene: 7. The CDR3 runs 15 residues.

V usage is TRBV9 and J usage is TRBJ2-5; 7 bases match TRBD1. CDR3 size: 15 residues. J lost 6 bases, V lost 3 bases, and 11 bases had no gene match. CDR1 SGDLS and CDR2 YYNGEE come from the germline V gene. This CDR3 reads CASSAGGTGPQTQYF. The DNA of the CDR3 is TGTGCCAGCAGCGCAGGGGGTACTGGCCCTCAGACCCAGTACTTC.

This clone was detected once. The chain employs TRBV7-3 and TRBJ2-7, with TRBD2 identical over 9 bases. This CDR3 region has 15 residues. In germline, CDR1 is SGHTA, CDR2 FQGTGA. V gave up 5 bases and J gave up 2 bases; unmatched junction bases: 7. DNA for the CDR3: TGTGCCAGCAGCCCCGTGCGGGGGGGGCCCTACGAGCAGTACTTC. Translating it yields CASSPVRGGPYEQYF.

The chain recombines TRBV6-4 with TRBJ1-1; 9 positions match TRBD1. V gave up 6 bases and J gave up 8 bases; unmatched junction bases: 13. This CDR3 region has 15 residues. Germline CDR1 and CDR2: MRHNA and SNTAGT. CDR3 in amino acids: CASSAPGTGLTEAFF. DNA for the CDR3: TGTGCCAGCAGCGCACCCGGGACAGGGTTAACCGAAGCTTTCTTT.

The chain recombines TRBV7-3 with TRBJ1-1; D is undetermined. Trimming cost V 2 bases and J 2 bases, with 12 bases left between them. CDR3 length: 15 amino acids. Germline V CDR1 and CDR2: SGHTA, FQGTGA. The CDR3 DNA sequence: TGTGCCAGCAGCTTAGCGGGCGTGGCTAACACTGAAGCTTTCTTT. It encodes CASSLAGVANTEAFF.

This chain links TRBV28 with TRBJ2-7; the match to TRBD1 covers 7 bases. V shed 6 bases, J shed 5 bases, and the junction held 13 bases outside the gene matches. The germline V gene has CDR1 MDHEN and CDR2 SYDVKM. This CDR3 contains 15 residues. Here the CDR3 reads CASSPRGILNNEQYF. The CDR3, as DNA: TGTGCCAGCAGCCCCAGGGGGATACTAAATAACGAGCAGTACTTC.